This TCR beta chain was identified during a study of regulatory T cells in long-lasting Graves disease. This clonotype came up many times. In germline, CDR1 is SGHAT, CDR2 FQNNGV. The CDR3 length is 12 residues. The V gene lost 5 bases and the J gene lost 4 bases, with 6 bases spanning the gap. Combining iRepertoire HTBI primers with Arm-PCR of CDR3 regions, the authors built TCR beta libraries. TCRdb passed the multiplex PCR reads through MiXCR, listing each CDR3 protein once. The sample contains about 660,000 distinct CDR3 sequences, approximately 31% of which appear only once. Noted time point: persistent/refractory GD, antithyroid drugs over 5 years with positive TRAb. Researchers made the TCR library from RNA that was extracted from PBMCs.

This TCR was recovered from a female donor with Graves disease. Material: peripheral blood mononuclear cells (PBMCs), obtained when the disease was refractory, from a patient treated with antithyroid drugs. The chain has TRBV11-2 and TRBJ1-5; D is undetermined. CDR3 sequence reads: CASSTRNQPQHF. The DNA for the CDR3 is TGTGCCAGCAGCACCAGAAATCAGCCCCAGCATTTT.